This TCR beta chain was sequenced during a study of blood T cell repertoires in COVID-19 (TCRdb year 2020). Concerning the study at large: Samples covering the acute and convalescent phases of COVID-19 were provided by collaborators in the United States, Italy and Spain. The material from the prospective study consisted of cDNA or gDNA derived from T cells, B-cell-depleted T cells, or PBMCs. The dataset comprised deeply sampled blood TCRbeta repertoires from subjects exposed to, actively infected with, or recovered from COVID-19. The repertoires were released in a freely available public database meant as a resource for research on the immune response to SARS-CoV-2. The samples were drawn from two sources: the first 160 participants of the ongoing ImmuneRACE study, and over 950 subjects contributed by 6 global collaborators. Nearly every sample came with metadata listing a de-identified subject ID, COVID-19 status, age in years and sex. Where available, HLA class I and class II types were taken from metadata supplied by the sample provider and were not determined by assay-based typing. On the study overall, not on this receptor specifically: Clinical and demographic metadata were provided uncurated, with the amount varying by source and participant.

TCRbeta CDR3 regions were amplified from genomic DNA by means of the immunoSEQ Assay, a bias-controlled multiplex PCR. On the authors' methods: Nucleated cell counts per sample were estimated from amplification of reference gene primers within the assay. To quantify the absolute abundance of each unique TCRbeta CDR3 rearrangement, sequence reads were collapsed and filtered. For each sample, productive Simpson clonality was calculated by taking the square root of Simpson's diversity index across productive rearrangements. TCRdb obtained this table from immuneACCESS and retained in-frame rearrangements with V and J assigned. These tables miss some clones; where compared with another copy, unresolved V genes account for less than half of the shortfall, and the remainder is unexplained. V, J and clone size reflect that table, while D and trimming were determined from the DNA. This sample is represented by some 210,000 clones; more than 70% of them were singletons. Around 4% of the sample lies in the top ten.

Points on this clone: No antigen is known for it. No base quality information exists; no much larger clone differs at one position.

Enrolling through a virtual design, the prospective study's participants ranged in age from roughly 18 to 95 years and lived across roughly 24 United States geographic areas. Cohort assignment in the prospective study relied on participant-reported clinical history from a screening survey and a study questionnaire. In the prospective study, mobile phlebotomists collected whole blood, serum and a nasopharyngeal or oropharyngeal swab from each participant. Participants in the prospective study had the option to provide additional blood draws and questionnaires over a roughly 2-month period. Prospective study blood samples were shipped either frozen or at room temperature before DNA extraction. In the germline V gene, CDR1 corresponds to ENHRY and CDR2 to SYGVKD. From cysteine to phenylalanine, the CDR3 is 11 amino acids long. The entry retains the CDR3 DNA only, 33 bases that are in frame from base 1. The junction shows trimming of 10 bases on V and 11 bases on J, plus 15 bases between the germline ends.

This sequence was found in a man younger than 40 with acute COVID-19. The sequenced sample was PBMCs or T cells enriched from blood (not recorded which). The chain couples TRBV10-3 to TRBJ2-1; TRBD1 is a weak D gene call, 5 bases matching. The sequenced DNA is TGTGCCACAATACAAGGGGCCAAGCAGTTCTTC. Its coded protein is CATIQGAKQFF.